These T cell receptor beta chains were read from a single sample in a study of identical twins. MiXCR, applied by TCRdb to the 5' RACE reads, yields one record per CDR3 protein. The data contain 1.5 million or so distinct CDR3 sequences, roughly a third of them seen just once; the ten biggest clones take up about 0.27%. Input material: cord blood. The receptors were sampled from a newborn girl in good health. Both conserved end residues are trimmed from each CDR3.

j_call | v_call | cdr3_aa
- | TRBV16 | ASSQWDREGCEQY
TRBJ2-3 | TRBV28 | ASRPVGGTDTQY
TRBJ2-1 | TRBV24-1 | ATSRTSGINERF
TRBJ1-6 | TRBV24-1 | ATSDAGSSPLH
TRBJ1-5 | TRBV3-1 | ASSQGRINQPQH
TRBJ2-5 | TRBV15 | ATSRDRRDLETQY
TRBJ2-3 | TRBV2 | ASSDFRSRGTDTQY
- | TRBV5-1 | ASSLGAFEQY
TRBJ2-7 | TRBV5-5 | ASSLAGGGLYEQY
TRBJ1-5 | TRBV12-3/TRBV12-4 | ASSLKGQGISNQPQH
TRBJ2-1 | TRBV11-1 | ASRSTGTGGNEQF
TRBJ2-7 | TRBV28 | ASSFPQDPYEQY
TRBJ2-1 | TRBV2 | ASRPSPLKRGGYNEQF
TRBJ1-5 | TRBV6-6 | ASSYEDGLLNQPQH
TRBJ1-2 | TRBV6-5 | ASSYSKKNHGYT
TRBJ2-7 | TRBV29-1 | SVVGQASANSYEQY
TRBJ2-7 | TRBV29-1 | SVEGLAGVSYEQY
- | TRBV11-2 | ASSLSPGQGDEQY
TRBJ2-5 | TRBV5-1 | ASSFITVQETQY
TRBJ2-1 | TRBV20-1 | SAPLLGGALNEQF
TRBJ2-7 | TRBV20-1 | SARDVGAGVMQY
TRBJ1-2 | TRBV2 | ASSEDGGNGYT
TRBJ1-1 | TRBV5-4 | ASSRGGANTEAF
TRBJ1-2 | TRBV20-1 | SAGLDRGAYGYT
TRBJ1-1 | TRBV28 | ARPGTANTEAF
TRBJ2-3 | TRBV12-3/TRBV12-4 | ASSLIAGPADTQY
TRBJ2-7 | TRBV2 | ASIRQGLNEQY
TRBJ2-3 | TRBV5-1 | ASSLFLAHTDTQY
TRBJ2-7 | TRBV6-5 | ASRKPSGRGEQY
TRBJ2-5 | TRBV10-1 | ASSDASPETQY
TRBJ1-5 | TRBV24-1 | ATSDRAAQPQN
TRBJ2-3 | TRBV11-2 | ASSSSGRGRDTQY
TRBJ2-1 | TRBV12-3/TRBV12-4 | ASSLFRTSGGSYNEQF
TRBJ2-5 | TRBV7-2 | ASSQGRERETQY